This T cell receptor (beta chain) was sequenced for a study of Ad26.COV2.S vaccination and SARS-CoV-2 variants. For the study at large: Recipients of Ad26.COV2.S got it intramuscularly, once or twice 56 days apart.

Treatment of the sample: roughly 18 received Ad26.COV2.S at low or high dose, single or two shots; 5 received placebo; per-sample allocation not given. Samples were taken on day 63 after the first vaccine or placebo injection. The repertoire was sequenced with immunoSEQ multiplex PCR; TCRdb's copy has only in-frame clones and lacks some. Of a few hundred thousand clones listed, 92% are singletons. This CDR3 has 15 residues. Looked up from germline, CDR1 is SGHRS and CDR2 is YFSETQ. V lost 4 bases and J lost 0, with 14 bases in between. The sequencing used peripheral blood, collected in a trial of Ad26.COV2.S vaccine versus placebo. The chain recombines TRBV5-1 with TRBJ2-7; D is perhaps TRBD1 (6 bases). The clonotype comes from a person between 18 and 59 years old who received the Ad26.COV2.S COVID-19 vaccine or a placebo. Here the CDR3 reads CASSTGQISSYEQYF. The CDR3, as DNA: TGCGCCAGCAGCACAGGACAGATCAGCTCCTACGAGCAGTACTTC.